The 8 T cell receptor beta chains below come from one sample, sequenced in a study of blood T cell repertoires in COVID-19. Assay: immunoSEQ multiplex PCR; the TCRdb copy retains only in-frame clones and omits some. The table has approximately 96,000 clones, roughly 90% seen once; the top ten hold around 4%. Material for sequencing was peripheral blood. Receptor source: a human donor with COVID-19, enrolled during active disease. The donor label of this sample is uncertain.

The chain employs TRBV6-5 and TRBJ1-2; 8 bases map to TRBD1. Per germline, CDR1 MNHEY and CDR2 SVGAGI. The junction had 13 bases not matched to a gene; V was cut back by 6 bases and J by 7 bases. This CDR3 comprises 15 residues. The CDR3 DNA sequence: TGTGCCAGCAGCCCGATCGGGCCGACAGGGGCTGGCTACACCTTC. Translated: CASSPIGPTGAGYTF.

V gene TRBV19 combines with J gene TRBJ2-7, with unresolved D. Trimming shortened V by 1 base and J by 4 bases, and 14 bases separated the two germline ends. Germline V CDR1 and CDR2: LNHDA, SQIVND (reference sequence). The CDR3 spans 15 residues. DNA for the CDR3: TGTGCCAGTAGTATAGGCCTACCTGCCGCGTACGAGCAGTACTTC. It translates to CASSIGLPAAYEQYF.

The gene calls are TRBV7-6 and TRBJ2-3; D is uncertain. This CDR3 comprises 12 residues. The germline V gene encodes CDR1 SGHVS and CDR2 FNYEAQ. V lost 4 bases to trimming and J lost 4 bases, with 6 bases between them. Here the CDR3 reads CASSSFSDTQYF. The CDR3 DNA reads TGTGCCAGCAGCTCTTTTTCAGATACGCAGTATTTT. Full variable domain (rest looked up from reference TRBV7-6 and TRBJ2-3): GAGVSQSPRYKVTKRGQDVALRCDPISGHVSLYWYRQALGQGPEFLTYFNYEAQQDKSGLPNDRFSAERPEGSISTLTIQRTEQRDSAMYRCASSSFSDTQYFGPGTRLTVL.

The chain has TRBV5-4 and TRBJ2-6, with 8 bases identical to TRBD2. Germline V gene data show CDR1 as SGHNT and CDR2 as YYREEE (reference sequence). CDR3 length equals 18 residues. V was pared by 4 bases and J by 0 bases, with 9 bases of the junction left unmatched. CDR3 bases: TGTGCCAGCAGCGCCGCCGGACTAGCCGACTCTGGGGCCAACGTCCTGACTTTC. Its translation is CASSAAGLADSGANVLTF.

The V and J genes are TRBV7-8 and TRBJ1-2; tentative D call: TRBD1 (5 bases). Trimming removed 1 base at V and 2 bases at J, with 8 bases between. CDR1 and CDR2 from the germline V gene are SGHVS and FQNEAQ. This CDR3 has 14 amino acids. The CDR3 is CASSLEGKNYGYTF. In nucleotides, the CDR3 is TGTGCCAGCAGCTTAGAGGGGAAGAACTATGGCTACACCTTC.

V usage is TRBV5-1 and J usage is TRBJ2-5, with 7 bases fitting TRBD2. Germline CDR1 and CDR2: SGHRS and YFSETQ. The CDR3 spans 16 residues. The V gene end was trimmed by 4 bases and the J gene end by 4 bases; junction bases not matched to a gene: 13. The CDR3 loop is CASSASLAALGETQYF. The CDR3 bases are TGCGCCAGCAGCGCGTCTCTAGCGGCCCTCGGAGAGACCCAGTACTTC.

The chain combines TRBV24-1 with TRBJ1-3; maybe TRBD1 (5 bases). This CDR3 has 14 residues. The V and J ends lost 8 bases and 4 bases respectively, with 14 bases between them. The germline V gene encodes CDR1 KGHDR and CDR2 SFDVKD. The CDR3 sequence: CATTSKGPGNTIYF. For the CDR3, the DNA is TGTGCCACCACAAGTAAGGGGCCCGGAAACACCATATATTTT.

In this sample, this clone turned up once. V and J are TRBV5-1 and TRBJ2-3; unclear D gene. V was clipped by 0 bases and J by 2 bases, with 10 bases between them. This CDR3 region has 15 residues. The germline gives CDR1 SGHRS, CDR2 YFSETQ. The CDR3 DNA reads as TGCGCCAGCAGCTTGGACTACCCTTTCACAGATACGCAGTATTTT. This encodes CASSLDYPFTDTQYF.